What follows are 29 T cell receptor beta chains derived from one specimen sequenced in a study of long-term antiretroviral therapy in people with HIV. An immunoSEQ assay, version v3.0, was performed at survey level. Profiled with immunoSEQ multiplex PCR; TCRdb holds only in-frame clones, not every one. The sample contains 17,000 or so clones, approximately 79% of which appear only once. This sample comprised unsorted PBMCs, obtained at the start of antiretroviral therapy. The receptors come from a man in his thirties or forties with HIV.

V and J are TRBV19 and TRBJ1-3; D not certain. This CDR3 comprises 14 residues. The V end was cut by 6 bases, the J end by 4 bases, with 13 bases between. In germline, CDR1 is LNHDA, CDR2 SQIVND (reference sequence). CDR3 region: CASSLRPTGNTIYF. The CDR3, as DNA: TGTGCCAGTAGCCTCAGGCCAACCGGAAACACCATATATTTT.

V and J are TRBV28 and TRBJ1-1; a possible D gene is TRBD1 (5 bases). Germline CDR1 reads MDHEN; CDR2 reads SYDVKM. The CDR3 is 17 amino acids. The V and J ends lost 3 bases and 0 bases respectively, with 17 bases between them. The CDR3 protein is CASSFIRGEIVNTEAFF. CDR3 DNA: TGTGCCAGCAGTTTTATTCGAGGGGAGATAGTGAACACTGAAGCTTTCTTT.

The V call is TRBV28, the J call TRBJ2-7, with 8 positions matching TRBD2. The CDR3 has 13 amino acids. The germline CDR1 and CDR2 sequences are MDHEN and SYDVKM. V shed 9 bases and J 3 bases; nucleotides not matched to a gene: 7. CDR3 region: CASGTRRFYEQYF. The CDR3 nucleotides are TGTGCCAGTGGGACTAGGAGGTTCTACGAGCAGTACTTC.

The rearrangement links TRBV5-6 to TRBJ2-3; 7 positions match TRBD1. Unmatched junction bases numbered 8, after V lost 5 bases and J lost 2 bases. The CDR3 contains 15 residues. Germline loops: CDR1 SGHDT, CDR2 YYEEEE. The CDR3, as DNA: TGTGCCAGCAGTCCCCCGGGACAGTCCACAGATACGCAGTATTTT. It encodes CASSPPGQSTDTQYF.

The chain combines TRBV6-4 with TRBJ1-4, with 9 bases aligning to TRBD1. The V gene end was trimmed by 2 bases and the J gene end by 3 bases; junction bases not matched to a gene: 1. Germline values: CDR1 MRHNA, CDR2 SNTAGT. This CDR3 has 15 amino acids. The CDR3: CASSDRDRANEKLFF. The CDR3 DNA reads as TGTGCCAGCAGTGACCGGGACAGGGCTAATGAAAAACTGTTTTTT.

This rearrangement joins TRBV9 to TRBJ1-5; D ambiguous. Trimming took 0 bases from V and 1 from J, leaving 5 bases between them. The CDR3 covers 14 residues. Per the germline V gene, CDR1 is SGDLS and CDR2 is YYNGEE. The CDR3 loop is CASSVGGSNQPQHF. CDR3 coding DNA: TGTGCCAGCAGCGTAGGCGGAAGCAATCAGCCCCAGCATTTT.

J is TRBJ2-1 and V is TRBV4-2, with 8 bases matching TRBD2. The CDR3 consists of 15 residues. J gave up 7 bases and V 3 bases, and 8 bases lay outside the gene matches. Per germline, CDR1 LGHNA and CDR2 YNFKEQ. The CDR3 sequence: CASSHPPGGENEQFF. Written as DNA, the CDR3 is TGTGCCAGCAGCCATCCCCCCGGGGGGGAAAATGAGCAGTTCTTC.

The chain couples TRBV29-1 to TRBJ1-2; TRBD1 matches 7 bases. V shed 7 bases, J shed 6 bases, and the junction held 11 bases outside the gene matches. This CDR3 is 13 amino acids long. Germline-derived CDR1 and CDR2 are SQVTM and ANQGSEA. The CDR3 sequence: CSASLDRLDGYTF. In DNA form, the CDR3 reads TGCAGCGCCTCCCTGGACAGGTTGGATGGCTACACCTTC.

In DNA, the CDR3 is TGCGCCAGCAGCTTGGTGGACACTGAAGCTTTCTTT. It codes for CASSLVDTEAFF. The gene calls are TRBV5-1 and TRBJ1-1; no definite D call. The ends were cut back, 0 bases at V and 3 bases at J, with 3 bases in the middle. Per germline, CDR1 SGHRS and CDR2 YFSETQ. The CDR3 consists of 12 residues.

The chain couples TRBV7-2 to TRBJ1-6, with 9 positions matching TRBD1. This CDR3 has 16 amino acids. Trimming at V came to 5 bases and at J to 2 bases, leaving 4 bases not matched to a gene. Germline assignment: CDR1 SGHTA and CDR2 FQGNSA. CDR3: CASSRTGGAYNSPLHF. Written as DNA, the CDR3 is TGTGCCAGCAGCAGAACAGGGGGCGCCTATAATTCACCCCTCCACTTT. The variable domain in full, completed from reference TRBV7-2 and TRBJ1-6, reads GAGVSQSPSNKVTEKGKDVELRCDPISGHTALYWYRQSLGQGLEFLIYFQGNSAPDKSGLPSDRFSAERTGGSVSTLTIQRTQQEDSAVYLCASSRTGGAYNSPLHFGNGTRLTVT.

The chain has TRBV5-6 and TRBJ2-3; D gene uncertain. Per the germline V gene, CDR1 is SGHDT and CDR2 is YYEEEE. The CDR3 length is 15 residues. With 0 bases removed from V and 0 bases from J, the gap between germline ends came to 8 bases. The CDR3 spells CASSLADLSTDTQYF. The CDR3 DNA sequence: TGTGCCAGCAGCTTGGCCGACCTAAGCACAGATACGCAGTATTTT.

V is TRBV2 and J is TRBJ2-1; D might be TRBD1 or TRBD2, each matching 6 bases. V was pared by 2 bases and J by 4 bases, with 12 bases between. Germline V gene data show CDR1 as SNHLY and CDR2 as FYNNEI. The CDR3 covers 15 residues. The CDR3 sequence: CASSEWGAAYNEQFF. CDR3 coding DNA: TGTGCCAGCAGTGAATGGGGGGCGGCATACAATGAGCAGTTCTTC.

This chain connects TRBV11-3 to TRBJ2-7; D is perhaps TRBD2 (6 bases). The V end was cut by 5 bases, the J end by 3 bases, with 14 bases between. Germline loops: CDR1 SGHNT, CDR2 YENEEA. The CDR3 is 14 amino acids. This chain's CDR3 is CASSPTSGSYEQYF. The CDR3 coding sequence is TGTGCCAGCAGCCCTACCTCCGGGAGCTACGAGCAGTACTTC.

V gene TRBV2 combines with J gene TRBJ1-5, with D maybe TRBD1 (5 bases). The ends were cut back, 0 bases at V and 6 bases at J, with 12 bases in the middle. Germline V gives CDR1 SNHLY, CDR2 FYNNEI. The CDR3 consists of 15 residues. The CDR3 DNA sequence: TGTGCCAGCAGTGAAGCAAGAGGGGCTGGTCAGCCCCAGCATTTT. Its protein product is CASSEARGAGQPQHF.

The chain combines TRBV30 with TRBJ2-5; TRBD2 aligns across 7 bases. The V and J ends lost 0 bases and 1 base, in that order; junction bases with no gene match: 5. The CDR3 length is 15 residues. Germline assignment: CDR1 GTSNPN and CDR2 SVGIG (reference sequence). CDR3 protein: CAWSVRTSAQETQYF. DNA for the CDR3: TGTGCCTGGAGTGTAAGAACTAGCGCCCAAGAGACCCAGTACTTC.

This clone appeared a single time. CDR3 in amino acids: CATSREDRRSSYEQYF. The CDR3 region has the DNA TGTGCCACCAGCAGAGAGGACAGGAGAAGCTCCTACGAGCAGTACTTC. The rearrangement joins TRBV15 to TRBJ2-7, with 7 positions matching TRBD1. Germline V lookup: CDR1 LNHNV, CDR2 YYDKDF (reference sequence). This CDR3 spans 16 amino acids. V shed 0 bases and J 0 bases; nucleotides not matched to a gene: 5.

The rearrangement joins TRBV11-1 to TRBJ2-5; the D is unclear. The last part of the DNA fits TRBJ2-7 better; the J call may be wrong. Germline values: CDR1 SGHAT, CDR2 FQDESV (reference sequence). This CDR3 is built from 14 residues. The CDR3 coding sequence is TGTGCCAGCAGCTTGACGGACGGATCCTACGAGCAGTACTTC. Amino acid sequence: CASSLTDGSYEQYF.

CDR3 sequence reads: CASSFGRGTYNEQFF. The CDR3 nucleotides read TGTGCCAGCAGCTTCGGGCGGGGTACCTACAATGAGCAGTTCTTC. The gene calls are TRBV11-2 and TRBJ2-1; weak D call: TRBD2 (6 bases). Trimming removed 3 bases at V and 2 bases at J, with 11 bases between. This CDR3 is built from 15 residues. The germline V gene has CDR1 SGHAT and CDR2 FQNNGV.

J is TRBJ1-2 and V is TRBV7-3; TRBD1 matches 10 bases. Trimming at V came to 8 bases and at J to 4 bases, leaving 7 bases not matched to a gene. The CDR3 covers 14 residues. Looked up from germline, CDR1 is SGHTA and CDR2 is FQGTGA. CDR3 sequence reads: CASGRGQGVYGYTF. CDR3 sequence (DNA): TGTGCCAGCGGTCGAGGACAGGGGGTCTATGGCTACACCTTC.

The chain is built from TRBV7-3 and TRBJ2-3, with 8 bases matching TRBD2. The trim removed 4 bases at V and 1 base at J, leaving 4 bases unmatched. This CDR3 region has 15 residues. Per the germline V gene, CDR1 is SGHTA and CDR2 is FQGTGA. The CDR3 region is CASSSRGGGTDTQYF. The CDR3 DNA follows: TGTGCCAGCAGCTCACGGGGGGGCGGCACAGATACGCAGTATTTT. Drawing the rest from reference TRBV7-3 and TRBJ2-3, the complete variable domain is GAGVSQTPSNKVTEKGKYVELRCDPISGHTALYWYRQSLGQGPEFLIYFQGTGAADDSGLPNDRFFAVRPEGSVSTLKIQRTERGDSAVYLCASSSRGGGTDTQYFGPGTRLTVL.

This chain uses TRBV6-1 with TRBJ1-4; D not certain. The CDR3 length is 12 residues. CDR1 and CDR2 from the germline V gene are MNHNS and SASEGT. Trimming removed 6 bases at V and 8 bases at J, with 10 bases between. This CDR3 is CASRRYNEKLFF. The CDR3 DNA is TGTGCCAGCAGGAGGTACAACGAAAAACTGTTTTTT.

DNA of the CDR3: TGTGCCACCCTCTTCAACAATGAGCAGTTCTTC. Protein product: CATLFNNEQFF. The V gene is TRBV5-4, the J gene TRBJ2-1; D unresolved. V was trimmed by 9 bases and J by 5 bases, leaving 9 bases between them. The CDR3 covers 11 residues. In germline, CDR1 is SGHNT, CDR2 YYREEE (reference sequence).

DNA for the CDR3: TGCAGTGCTCGGGGACTAGACGAAGAGTTCTTC. The encoded protein is CSARGLDEEFF. J is TRBJ2-1 and V is TRBV20-1; 8 bases are shared with TRBD2. The germline V gene has CDR1 DFQATT and CDR2 SNEGSKA (reference sequence). This CDR3 spans 11 amino acids. V dropped 5 bases and J dropped 14; count of bases not matched to a gene: 8.

The chain has TRBV4-2 and TRBJ2-7; tentatively, D is TRBD2 (5 bases). V dropped 2 bases and J dropped 1 base, with 6 bases sitting between them. The CDR3 loop spans 13 amino acids. Per the germline V gene, CDR1 is LGHNA and CDR2 is YNFKEQ. CDR3: CASSQRRSYEQYF. CDR3 DNA sequence: TGTGCCAGCAGCCAACGGAGGTCCTACGAGCAGTACTTC.

This clone was detected a few times. This chain connects TRBV19 to TRBJ2-7; D remains ambiguous. The V gene lost 7 bases and the J gene lost 3 bases, with 19 bases spanning the gap. The germline gives CDR1 LNHDA, CDR2 SQIVND (reference sequence). The CDR3 is 15 residues long. The DNA of the CDR3 is TGTGCCAGTACGTGGAGCGCCCGAGCAGACTACGAGCAGTACTTC. Translation: CASTWSARADYEQYF. The whole variable domain, filled in from reference TRBV19 and TRBJ2-7, reads DGGITQSPKYLFRKEGQNVTLSCEQNLNHDAMYWYRQDPGQGLRLIYYSQIVNDFQKGDIAEGYSVSREKKESFPLTVTSAQKNPTAFYLCASTWSARADYEQYFGPGTRLTVT.

This clone was seen only a few times. The chain has TRBV6-6 and TRBJ1-6; D gene uncertain. V was clipped by 1 base and J by 5 bases, with 12 bases between them. The germline V gene encodes CDR1 MNHNY and CDR2 SVGAGI (reference sequence). The CDR3 is 16 residues long. The CDR3 region is CASSYLPQQHNSPLHF. The CDR3 nucleotides are TGTGCCAGCAGTTACTTACCTCAACAGCATAATTCACCCCTCCACTTT.

As DNA, the CDR3 is TGCAGCGTTGCGATAGCGGGGGTCGGTGGGGCTAGCGAGCAGTACTTC. Its protein is CSVAIAGVGGASEQYF. V usage is TRBV29-1 and J usage is TRBJ2-7, with 9 bases lining up with TRBD2. V dropped 4 bases and J dropped 6; count of bases not matched to a gene: 16. Germline-derived CDR1 and CDR2 are SQVTM and ANQGSEA. This CDR3 region has 16 residues.

The V and J genes are TRBV27 and TRBJ2-3; D may be TRBD1 (6 bases). V was pared by 3 bases and J by 6 bases, with 16 bases between. The CDR3 consists of 15 residues. Per germline, CDR1 MNHEY and CDR2 SMNVEV (reference sequence). This CDR3 is CASSFLGAGVDTQYF. The DNA of the CDR3 is TGTGCCAGCAGTTTCTTGGGGGCGGGCGTTGATACGCAGTATTTT.

The V gene is TRBV5-4, the J gene TRBJ2-7; D is perhaps TRBD1 (5 bases). The length of the CDR3 is 15 residues. V lost 4 bases to trimming and J lost 0 bases, with 14 bases between them. The V gene's germline CDR1 is SGHNT and CDR2 YYREEE (reference sequence). The CDR3 DNA reads as TGTGCCAGCAGCAAAGCAGGGCTGAGCTCCTACGAGCAGTACTTC. Its translation: CASSKAGLSSYEQYF.